The 18 T cell receptor beta chains listed next were all sequenced from one sample in a study of technical replicates of blood from a handful of donors. Sequencing used immunoSEQ multiplex PCR; TCRdb keeps in-frame clones, though not all of them. The sample yields some 70,000 clones, less than 98% seen once. The sequenced material came from T cells isolated from PBMCs. The receptors stem from a human donor in good health.

This chain joins TRBV30 and TRBJ1-2; D uncertain. Germline V CDR1 and CDR2: GTSNPN, SVGIG (reference sequence). The germline V and J ends were trimmed by 1 base and 4 bases, with 10 bases remaining between them. CDR3 length: 13 amino acids. CDR3 sequence (DNA): TGTGCCTGGAGTGCCCGGGAGGGCTATGGCTACACCTTC. Translated: CAWSAREGYGYTF.

The chain has TRBV5-6 and TRBJ2-6; 8 bases fit TRBD1. Germline V gene lookup returns CDR1 SGHDT and CDR2 YYEEEE. With 7 bases clipped from V and 0 bases from J, the junction kept 15 bases outside the gene matches. This CDR3 comprises 19 residues. CDR3 DNA: TGTGCCAGCGCCGAAACCATGGGGACAGGAGTCTCTGGGGCCAACGTCCTGACTTTC. Its translation is CASAETMGTGVSGANVLTF. Variable domain in full (rest from reference TRBV5-6 and TRBJ2-6): DAGVTQSPTHLIKTRGQQVTLRCSPKSGHDTVSWYQQALGQGPQFIFQYYEEEERQRGNFPDRFSGHQFPNYSSELNVNALLLGDSALYLCASAETMGTGVSGANVLTFGAGSRLTVL.

The V call is TRBV30, the J call TRBJ2-3; 13 bases fit TRBD2. CDR3 length equals 18 residues. Trimming at V came to 3 bases and at J to 1 base, leaving 10 bases not matched to a gene. CDR1 is GTSNPN and CDR2 is SVGIG in the germline V gene (reference sequence). In nucleotides, the CDR3 is TGTGCCTGGAGGGGACTAGCGGGAATTAAAACCCGCACAGATACGCAGTATTTT. It is translated as CAWRGLAGIKTRTDTQYF.

The CDR3: CASSSRTEAFF. The DNA for the CDR3 is TGTGCCAGCAGCTCGAGGACTGAAGCTTTCTTT. V gene TRBV7-3 combines with J gene TRBJ1-1, with D unresolved. Trimming shortened V by 4 bases and J by 5 bases, and 5 bases separated the two germline ends. There are 11 residues in the CDR3. In germline, CDR1 is SGHTA, CDR2 FQGTGA.

This clone has a single count. CDR3 amino acids: CASSKGVYQPQHF. The CDR3 DNA reads as TGTGCCAGCTCTAAGGGGGTCTACCAGCCCCAGCATTTT. The chain uses TRBV19 and TRBJ1-5; D might be TRBD1 (6 bases). The V end lost 9 bases, the J end lost 7 bases, and 16 bases lay between the germline ends. This CDR3 is built from 13 residues. CDR1 and CDR2 from the germline V gene are LNHDA and SQIVND (reference sequence).

The V and J genes are TRBV30 and TRBJ2-1, with 13 bases matching TRBD2. Germline CDR1 and CDR2: GTSNPN and SVGIG (reference sequence). Germline trimming cut 5 bases from V and 14 bases from J; bases unmatched to any gene: 9. The CDR3 has 13 amino acids. DNA for the CDR3: TGTGCCTGGGCCCGACTAGCGGGAGGTAGGGAGTTCTTC. Protein sequence: CAWARLAGGREFF.

The CDR3 here is CATSRDLGELFF. In DNA form, the CDR3 reads TGTGCCACCAGCAGAGATCTAGGGGAGCTGTTTTTT. V and J are TRBV15 and TRBJ2-2; no clear D. The CDR3 extends over 12 amino acids. CDR1 and CDR2 from the germline V gene are LNHNV and YYDKDF (reference sequence). The V and J ends lost 0 bases and 8 bases respectively, with 4 bases between them. Filled out from reference TRBV15 and TRBJ2-2, the complete variable domain reads DAMVIQNPRYQVTQFGKPVTLSCSQTLNHNVMYWYQQKSSQAPKLLFHYYDKDFNNEADTPDNFQSRRPNTSFCFLDIRSPGLGDTAMYLCATSRDLGELFFGEGSRLTVL.

The rearrangement uses TRBV7-6 and TRBJ2-1, with 9 bases aligning to TRBD2. Germline trimming cut 0 bases from V and 2 bases from J; bases unmatched to any gene: 2. CDR1 is SGHVS and CDR2 is FNYEAQ in the germline V gene. The CDR3 is 16 amino acids. Here the CDR3 reads CASSLALAGAYNEQFF. The CDR3 DNA sequence: TGTGCCAGCAGCTTAGCGTTAGCGGGAGCCTACAATGAGCAGTTCTTC.

This clone has only one observation. The chain carries TRBV28 and TRBJ2-1, with 11 nucleotides matching TRBD2. The CDR3 loop spans 14 amino acids. Germline V gene sequence: CDR1 MDHEN, CDR2 SYDVKM. After removal of 5 bases from V and 5 bases from J, the junction contained 2 bases not matched to a gene. The DNA for the CDR3 is TGTGCCAGCAGTATGACTAGCGGGGACAATGAGCAGTTCTTC. This codes for CASSMTSGDNEQFF.

This rearrangement joins TRBV15 to TRBJ1-1; possible D gene TRBD1, 6 bases. Trimming stripped 7 bases from V and 0 bases from J, with 9 bases between. The germline gives CDR1 LNHNV, CDR2 YYDKDF (reference sequence). The CDR3 runs 13 residues. The CDR3 region is CATTGQMNTEAFF. CDR3 nucleotides: TGTGCCACCACGGGACAAATGAACACTGAAGCTTTCTTT. Based on the CDR3 plus reference TRBV15 and TRBJ1-1, the full variable domain is DAMVIQNPRYQVTQFGKPVTLSCSQTLNHNVMYWYQQKSSQAPKLLFHYYDKDFNNEADTPDNFQSRRPNTSFCFLDIRSPGLGDTAMYLCATTGQMNTEAFFGQGTRLTVV.

V and J are TRBV29-1 and TRBJ1-1, with unresolved D. V was trimmed by 3 bases and J by 1 base, leaving 15 bases between them. This CDR3 spans 15 amino acids. Germline CDR1 is SQVTM and CDR2 is ANQGSEA. The CDR3 nucleotides read TGCAGCGTTGATGCCGGTAGATCAGGGAACACTGAAGCTTTCTTT. This gives the protein CSVDAGRSGNTEAFF.

V is TRBV19 and J is TRBJ2-7, with 7 nucleotides matching TRBD1. Germline V gene sequence: CDR1 LNHDA, CDR2 SQIVND (reference sequence). V lost 4 bases and J lost 2; bases outside the gene matches: 2. The CDR3 length is 13 residues. This CDR3 reads CASSRDSAYEQYF. In DNA, the CDR3 is TGTGCCAGTAGTAGGGACAGCGCCTACGAGCAGTACTTC.

The genes are TRBV4-3 and TRBJ1-5; D is unclear. The V gene lost 0 bases and the J gene lost 0 bases, with 15 bases spanning the gap. The CDR3 is 18 residues long. Germline assignment: CDR1 LGHNA and CDR2 YSLEER. The CDR3 sequence is CASSQDPFTGYSNQPQHF. CDR3 DNA: TGCGCCAGCAGCCAAGATCCGTTCACCGGTTATAGCAATCAGCCCCAGCATTTT.

This clone was observed a single time. V usage is TRBV10-3 and J usage is TRBJ2-4; no reliable D call. This CDR3 spans 15 amino acids. The germline V and J ends were trimmed by 4 bases and 9 bases, with 19 bases remaining between them. In germline, CDR1 is ENHRY, CDR2 SYGVKD. As DNA, the CDR3 is TGTGCCATCAGTGCAAGTCCAACTGTTGGGCTCATTCAGTACTTC. It is translated as CAISASPTVGLIQYF.

This clone appeared a single time. The chain couples TRBV6-5 to TRBJ2-2, with 7 bases lining up with TRBD2. The CDR3 spans 15 residues. From germline, CDR1 is MNHEY and CDR2 SVGAGI. With V trimmed by 6 bases and J by 5 bases, 9 bases remained unmatched. This CDR3 reads CASRWGGEGTGELFF. The CDR3 nucleotides read TGTGCCAGCAGATGGGGGGGAGAGGGGACCGGGGAGCTGTTTTTT.

The chain carries TRBV9 and TRBJ1-2; unclear D gene. V was trimmed by 3 bases and J by 5 bases, leaving 23 bases between them. CDR3 length: 17 amino acids. The germline gives CDR1 SGDLS, CDR2 YYNGEE. CDR3 DNA sequence: TGTGCCAGCAGCGCGAATCGGATAGGCGGGCTTGAGTATGGCTACACCTTC. Its protein product is CASSANRIGGLEYGYTF.

This rearrangement joins TRBV11-2 to TRBJ2-7, with D tentatively TRBD1 (6 bases). The germline V and J ends were trimmed by 5 bases and 3 bases, with 11 bases remaining between them. Germline CDR1 SGHAT, CDR2 FQNNGV. The CDR3 has 13 residues. CDR3 amino acids: CASSRTVRYEQYF. The CDR3 region has the DNA TGTGCCAGCAGCCGGACAGTCCGCTACGAGCAGTACTTC.

The chain recombines TRBV7-9 with TRBJ2-1; the D is unclear. Trimming took 1 base from V and 8 from J, leaving 3 bases between them. The CDR3 extends over 11 amino acids. Looked up from germline, CDR1 is SEHNR and CDR2 is FQNEAQ (reference sequence). In nucleotides, the CDR3 is TGTGCCAGCAGCTTAGGCGATGAGCAGTTCTTC. Protein sequence: CASSLGDEQFF.